This T cell receptor (beta chain) was captured in a study of OX40 agonist ivuxolimab in advanced cancers. About the research overall: Eligibility admitted prior anti-PD-1, anti-PD-L1 or anti-CTLA-4 therapy; about 42% had some.

The CDR3 runs to 16 residues. Germline assignment: CDR1 SGHAT and CDR2 FQNNGV. V was shortened by 5 bases and J by 1 base, with 12 bases between the two germline ends. Patients had blood sampled at baseline and again on cycle 4 day 1 and cycle 7 day 1. Repertoires were generated with immunoSEQ multiplex PCR, while TCRdb's copy carries only in-frame clones and drops some. The sample shows under 80,000 clones, about 90% of them seen only once. The specimen was CD4+ or CD8+ T cells sorted from blood, collected in a trial of the OX40 agonist ivuxolimab. The chain has TRBV11-2 and TRBJ2-6; D remains ambiguous. The receptor was isolated from an adult with an advanced solid tumor such as melanoma, head and neck, liver or kidney cancer. CDR3 loop: CASSPETGSGANVLTF. In nucleotides, the CDR3 is TGTGCCAGCAGCCCCGAAACTGGGTCTGGGGCCAACGTCCTGACTTTC. The whole variable domain, remainder taken from reference TRBV11-2 and TRBJ2-6, is EAGVAQSPRYKIIEKRQSVAFWCNPISGHATLYWYQQILGQGPKLLIQFQNNGVVDDSQLPKDRFSAERLKGVDSTLKIQPAKLEDSAVYLCASSPETGSGANVLTFGAGSRLTVL.